This passage covers 11 T cell receptor beta chains from one sample sequenced in a study of cytomegalovirus exposure and HLA in healthy donors. The PCR contained 60 Vbeta and 13 Jbeta primers. Generated by immunoSEQ multiplex PCR, the TCRdb table keeps only in-frame clones and is missing some. In the table there are approximately 190,000 clones, around 90% of which are singletons. The specimen was PBMCs. The receptors stem from a boy aged 2 to 10 in good health and CMV-seronegative.

In DNA form, the CDR3 reads TGTGCCTGGAGTTTGGACTCCAGGGAGACCCAGTACTTC. It yields the protein CAWSLDSRETQYF. The chain links TRBV30 to TRBJ2-5; D is possibly TRBD2 (5 bases). This CDR3 has 13 residues. Germline V CDR1 and CDR2: GTSNPN, SVGIG (reference sequence). V was pared by 2 bases and J by 5 bases, with 12 bases between.

This sequence joins TRBV29-1 and TRBJ1-5, with D perhaps matching TRBD1 (5 bases). Germline CDR1 reads SQVTM; CDR2 reads ANQGSEA. Trimming pared 4 bases from V and 3 bases from J, leaving 10 bases between. The CDR3 is 13 residues long. The CDR3 sequence is CSVGQGDNQPQHF. In DNA form, the CDR3 reads TGCAGCGTTGGTCAGGGTGACAATCAGCCCCAGCATTTT.

The rearrangement joins TRBV6-1 to TRBJ1-1; 10 bases align to TRBD1. This CDR3 comprises 13 residues. V dropped 7 bases and J dropped 6; count of bases not matched to a gene: 5. In germline, CDR1 is MNHNS, CDR2 SASEGT. The CDR3 sequence is CASKGTGEAEAFF. The CDR3 DNA reads TGTGCCAGCAAGGGGACAGGGGAAGCTGAAGCTTTCTTT.

This chain links TRBV2 with TRBJ2-1; D unresolved. CDR1 is SNHLY, CDR2 FYNNEI, per germline. The CDR3 is 13 residues long. V shed 10 bases and J shed 5 bases, with 15 bases lying between them. The CDR3: CATQLQQNNEQFF. The CDR3 DNA sequence: TGTGCCACCCAGTTACAGCAGAACAATGAGCAGTTCTTC. Full variable domain (remainder filled in from reference TRBV2 and TRBJ2-1): EPEVTQTPSHQVTQMGQEVILRCVPISNHLYFYWYRQILGQKVEFLVSFYNNEISEKSEIFDDQFSVERPDGSNFTLKIRSTKLEDSAMYFCATQLQQNNEQFFGPGTRLTVL.

This chain uses TRBV9 with TRBJ2-7, with D possibly being TRBD2 (6 bases). The CDR3 is made up of 14 amino acids. Deletions cut 0 bases from V and 3 bases from J, with 10 bases between. Germline V gene sequence: CDR1 SGDLS, CDR2 YYNGEE. CDR3 loop: CASSVGGGLYEQYF. The CDR3, as DNA: TGTGCCAGCAGCGTAGGAGGAGGGCTCTACGAGCAGTACTTC.

This clone was counted a single time. This sequence joins TRBV6-1 and TRBJ2-1; D remains ambiguous. In germline, CDR1 is MNHNS, CDR2 SASEGT. Trimming cost V 3 bases and J 7 bases, with 16 bases left between them. The CDR3 length is 15 residues. This CDR3 reads CASSDGSTGRNEQFF. The CDR3 bases are TGTGCCAGCAGTGATGGGTCGACTGGCCGGAATGAGCAGTTCTTC.

CDR3 DNA: TGTGCCAGCAGTCCGGGACAGGGGGTCGGGATCGCTTTCTTT. Its protein is CASSPGQGVGIAFF. This chain links TRBV6-1 with TRBJ1-1, with 11 bases fitting TRBD1. The V gene's germline CDR1 is MNHNS and CDR2 SASEGT. V lost 5 bases and J lost 11; bases outside the gene matches: 10. The CDR3 is made up of 14 amino acids.

The gene calls are TRBV30 and TRBJ1-1; D gene ambiguous. V was shortened by 0 bases and J by 4 bases, with 6 bases between the two germline ends. CDR3 size: 12 residues. In germline, CDR1 is GTSNPN, CDR2 SVGIG (reference sequence). This CDR3 reads CAWSVRSTEAFF. The CDR3 coding sequence is TGTGCCTGGAGTGTGAGGAGCACTGAAGCTTTCTTT. Looking up the rest from reference TRBV30 and TRBJ1-1 gives the full variable domain: SQTIHQWPATLVQPVGSPLSLECTVEGTSNPNLYWYRQAAGRGLQLLFYSVGIGQISSEVPQNLSASRPQDRQFILSSKKLLLSDSGFYLCAWSVRSTEAFFGQGTRLTVV.

The V and J genes are TRBV6-5 and TRBJ1-4, with D tentatively TRBD1 (5 bases). This CDR3 is built from 15 residues. Germline values: CDR1 MNHEY, CDR2 SVGAGI. V was trimmed by 7 bases and J by 7 bases, leaving 19 bases between them. The CDR3 sequence is CASIFGGGGGEKLFF. The CDR3 DNA reads TGTGCCAGCATCTTCGGGGGGGGTGGTGGTGAAAAACTGTTTTTT.

This clone appeared once. The chain combines TRBV6-7 with TRBJ1-6, with D hard to call. TRBV6-7 is designated an ORF whose function remains uncertain. CDR3 length equals 9 residues. Trimming removed 6 bases from V and 19 bases from J, with 10 bases in between. For the CDR3, the DNA is TGTGCCAGCAGCCATCTGCGGCACTTT. This translates into CASSHLRHF.

The V call is TRBV2, the J call TRBJ2-7; no clear D. CDR1 SNHLY and CDR2 FYNNEI come from the germline V gene. V lost 7 bases and J 0 bases, leaving 7 bases between the germline ends. CDR3 length equals 12 residues. The chain's CDR3 is CASMISSYEQYF. CDR3 DNA sequence: TGTGCCAGCATGATTAGCTCCTACGAGCAGTACTTC.